This TCR beta chain was obtained from a study of T-cell memory formation after mild COVID-19. Study findings and constraints: The pre-infection memory compartment contained some responding clones, suggesting cross-reactive memory joined. Unconfirmed was the SARS-CoV-2 specificity of second-wave clones that peaked on day 37. Clones that shrank (day 15 to 85) were balanced CD4/CD8, whereas later expanders leaned CD4+.

TCRdb fed the 5' RACE reads into MiXCR, producing one record per CDR3 protein. The table lists around 320,000 distinct CDR3 sequences, 13% to 15% of them singletons. This clonotype came up many times. Its antigen remains unidentified. This clonotype was obtained from a man aged 18 to 30 who had mild COVID-19 (a few samples of this study predate the infection). Cell type and time point are not known. Sequenced input: PBMCs or a T cell subset sorted from them (not recorded which).

CDR3 nucleotide sequence: TGCGCCAGCAGCCAAGTAGGGGGGGGGCCCGGGGAGCTGTTTTTT. Translating gives CASSQVGGGPGELFF. The chain uses TRBV4-3 and TRBJ2-2; a possible D gene is TRBD2 (7 bases). CDR1 and CDR2 (germline): LGHNA, YSLEER. V was cut by 1 base and J by 6 bases, with 12 bases left in between. This CDR3 is 15 amino acids long.